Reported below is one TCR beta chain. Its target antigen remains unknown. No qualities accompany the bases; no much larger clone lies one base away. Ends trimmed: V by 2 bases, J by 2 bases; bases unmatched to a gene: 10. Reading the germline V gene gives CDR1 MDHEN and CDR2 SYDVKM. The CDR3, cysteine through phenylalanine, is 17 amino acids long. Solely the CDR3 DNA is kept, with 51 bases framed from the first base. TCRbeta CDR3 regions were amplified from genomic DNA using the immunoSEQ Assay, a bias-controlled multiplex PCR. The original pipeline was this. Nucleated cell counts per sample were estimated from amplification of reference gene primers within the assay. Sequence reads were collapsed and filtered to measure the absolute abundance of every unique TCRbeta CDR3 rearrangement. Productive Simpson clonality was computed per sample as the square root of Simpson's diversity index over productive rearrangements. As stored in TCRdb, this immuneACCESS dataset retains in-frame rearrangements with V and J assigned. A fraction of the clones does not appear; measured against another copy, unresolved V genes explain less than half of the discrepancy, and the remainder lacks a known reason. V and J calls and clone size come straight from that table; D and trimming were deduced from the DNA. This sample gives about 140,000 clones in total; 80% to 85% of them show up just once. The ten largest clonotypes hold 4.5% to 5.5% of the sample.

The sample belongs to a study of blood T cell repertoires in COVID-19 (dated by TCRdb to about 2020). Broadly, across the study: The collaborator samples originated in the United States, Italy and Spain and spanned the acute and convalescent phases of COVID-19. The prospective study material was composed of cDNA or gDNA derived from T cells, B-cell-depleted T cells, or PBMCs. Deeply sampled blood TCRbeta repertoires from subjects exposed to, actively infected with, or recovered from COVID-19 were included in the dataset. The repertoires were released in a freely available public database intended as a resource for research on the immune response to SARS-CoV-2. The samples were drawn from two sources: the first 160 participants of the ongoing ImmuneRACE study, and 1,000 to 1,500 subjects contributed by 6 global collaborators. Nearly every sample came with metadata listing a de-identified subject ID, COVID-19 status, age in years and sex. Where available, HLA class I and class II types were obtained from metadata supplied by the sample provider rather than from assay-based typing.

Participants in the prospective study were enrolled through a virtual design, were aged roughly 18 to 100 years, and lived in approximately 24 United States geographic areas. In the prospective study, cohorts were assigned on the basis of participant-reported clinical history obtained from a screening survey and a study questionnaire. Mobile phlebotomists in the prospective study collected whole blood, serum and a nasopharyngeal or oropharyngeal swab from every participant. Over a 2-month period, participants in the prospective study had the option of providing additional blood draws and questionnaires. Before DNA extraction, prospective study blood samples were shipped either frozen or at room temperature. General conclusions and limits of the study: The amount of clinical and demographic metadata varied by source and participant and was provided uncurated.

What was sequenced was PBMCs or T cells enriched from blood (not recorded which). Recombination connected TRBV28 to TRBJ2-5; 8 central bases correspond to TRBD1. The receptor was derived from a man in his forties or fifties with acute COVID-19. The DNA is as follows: TGTGCCAGCAGTTTAAGGGACAGGCGGCAGGGGCAAGAGACCCAGTACTTC. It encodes CASSLRDRRQGQETQYF.